The TCR beta chain described here comes from a study of monozygotic twins with inflammatory bowel disease. Each UMI harboured a 6-nucleotide sample barcode and was appended via template switching. TCRdb re-called the 5' RACE reads, yielding one record per CDR3 amino acid sequence without DNA. This specimen shows approximately 400,000 distinct CDR3 sequences; the ten leading clones hold around 2.5%. Turning to this clonotype: As yet, its antigen is unknown.

Broader study findings: Using the inverse Simpson index, IBD patients had lower TCRbeta diversity than healthy co-twins.

This CDR3 has 16 amino acids. Each donor gave about 2.5 ml of peripheral blood. Whole blood that had not undergone T cell sorting provided the isolated total RNA. The chain couples TRBV12-3 or TRBV12-4 to TRBJ2-2; without DNA, the TCRdb call of TRBD2 cannot be checked. The sequenced sample was blood. The receptor was isolated from a human donor with ulcerative colitis or Crohn's disease, or a healthy co-twin of an affected twin (not recorded which). CDR3 amino acids: CASTPKLLVYGGELFF.